Detailed here is one TCR beta chain. Only in-frame clones appear in the TCRdb table, and some are missing; sequencing was by immunoSEQ multiplex PCR. The repertoire holds fewer than 100,000 clones, with around 87% as singletons. This entry is derived from a study of OX40 agonist ivuxolimab in advanced cancers. Germline values: CDR1 SGHKS, CDR2 YYEKEE (reference sequence). This CDR3 is 15 amino acids long. Trimming removed 3 bases from V and 4 bases from J; junction bases left unmatched: 3. The chain joins TRBV5-5 to TRBJ2-3; 12 nucleotides line up with TRBD1. This receptor was taken from an adult with an advanced solid tumor such as melanoma, head and neck, liver or kidney cancer. The sequencing here drew on CD4+ or CD8+ T cells sorted from blood, taken in a trial of the OX40 agonist ivuxolimab. The CDR3 DNA reads as TGTGCCAGCAGCTGGGGGACAGGGGGCGCAGATACGCAGTATTTT. Translating it yields CASSWGTGGADTQYF.